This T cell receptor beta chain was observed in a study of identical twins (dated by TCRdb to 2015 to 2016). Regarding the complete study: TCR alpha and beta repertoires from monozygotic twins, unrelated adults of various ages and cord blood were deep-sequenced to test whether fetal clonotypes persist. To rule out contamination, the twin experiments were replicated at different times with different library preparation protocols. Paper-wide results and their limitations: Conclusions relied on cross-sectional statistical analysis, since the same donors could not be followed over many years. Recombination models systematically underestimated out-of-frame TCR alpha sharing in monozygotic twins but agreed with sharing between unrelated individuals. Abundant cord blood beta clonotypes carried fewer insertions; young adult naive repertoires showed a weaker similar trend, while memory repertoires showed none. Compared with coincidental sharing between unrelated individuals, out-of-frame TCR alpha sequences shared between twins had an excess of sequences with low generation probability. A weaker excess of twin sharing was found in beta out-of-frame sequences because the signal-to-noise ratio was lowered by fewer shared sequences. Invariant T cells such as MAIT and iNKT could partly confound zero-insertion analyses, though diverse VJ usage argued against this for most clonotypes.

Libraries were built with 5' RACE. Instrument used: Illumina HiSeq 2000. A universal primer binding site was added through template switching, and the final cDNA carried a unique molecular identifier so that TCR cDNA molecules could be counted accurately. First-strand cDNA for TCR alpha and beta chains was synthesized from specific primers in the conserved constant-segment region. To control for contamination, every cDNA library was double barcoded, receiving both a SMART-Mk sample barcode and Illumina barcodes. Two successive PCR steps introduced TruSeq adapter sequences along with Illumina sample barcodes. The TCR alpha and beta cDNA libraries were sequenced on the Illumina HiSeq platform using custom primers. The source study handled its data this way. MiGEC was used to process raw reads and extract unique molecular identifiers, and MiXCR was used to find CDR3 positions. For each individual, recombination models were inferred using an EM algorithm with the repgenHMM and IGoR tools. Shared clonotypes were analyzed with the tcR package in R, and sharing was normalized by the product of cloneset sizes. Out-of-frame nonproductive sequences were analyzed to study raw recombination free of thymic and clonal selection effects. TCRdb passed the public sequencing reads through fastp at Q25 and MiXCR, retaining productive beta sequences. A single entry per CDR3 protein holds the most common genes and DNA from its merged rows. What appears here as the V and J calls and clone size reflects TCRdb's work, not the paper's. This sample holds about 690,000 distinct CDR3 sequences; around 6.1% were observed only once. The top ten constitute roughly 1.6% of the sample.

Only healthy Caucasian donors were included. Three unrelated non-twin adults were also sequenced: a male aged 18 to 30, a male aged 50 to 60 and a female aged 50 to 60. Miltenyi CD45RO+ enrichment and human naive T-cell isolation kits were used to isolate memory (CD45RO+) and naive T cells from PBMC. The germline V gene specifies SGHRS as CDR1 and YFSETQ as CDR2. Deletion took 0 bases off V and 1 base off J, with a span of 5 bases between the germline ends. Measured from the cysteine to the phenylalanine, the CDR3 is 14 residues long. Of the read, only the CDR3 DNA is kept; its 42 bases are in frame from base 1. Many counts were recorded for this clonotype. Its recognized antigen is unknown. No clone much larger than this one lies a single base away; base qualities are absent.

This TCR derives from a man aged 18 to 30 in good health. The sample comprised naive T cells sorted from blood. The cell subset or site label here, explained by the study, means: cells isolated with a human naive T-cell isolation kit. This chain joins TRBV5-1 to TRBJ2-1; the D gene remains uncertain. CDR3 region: CASSLEKSYNEQFF. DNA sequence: TGCGCCAGCAGCTTGGAAAAGTCCTACAATGAGCAGTTCTTC.